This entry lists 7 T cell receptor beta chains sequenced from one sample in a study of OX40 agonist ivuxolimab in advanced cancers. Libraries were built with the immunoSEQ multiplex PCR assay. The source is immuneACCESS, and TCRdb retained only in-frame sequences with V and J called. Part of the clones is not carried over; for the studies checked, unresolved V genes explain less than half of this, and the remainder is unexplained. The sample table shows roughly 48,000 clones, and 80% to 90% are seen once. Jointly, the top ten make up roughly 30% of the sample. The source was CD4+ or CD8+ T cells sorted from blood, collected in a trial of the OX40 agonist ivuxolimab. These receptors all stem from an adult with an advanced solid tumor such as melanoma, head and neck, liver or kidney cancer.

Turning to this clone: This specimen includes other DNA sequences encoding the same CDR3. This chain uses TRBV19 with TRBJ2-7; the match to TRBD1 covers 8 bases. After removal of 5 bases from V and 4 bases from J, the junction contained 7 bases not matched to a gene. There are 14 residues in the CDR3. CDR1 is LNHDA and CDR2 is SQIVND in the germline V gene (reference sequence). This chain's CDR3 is CASSPGQGPYEQYF. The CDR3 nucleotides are TGTGCCAGTAGTCCCGGACAGGGCCCTTACGAGCAGTACTTC.

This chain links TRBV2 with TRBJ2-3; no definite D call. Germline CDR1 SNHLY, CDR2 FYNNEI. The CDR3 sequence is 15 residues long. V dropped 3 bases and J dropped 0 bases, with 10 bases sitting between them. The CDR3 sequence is CASSDSQSSTDTQYF. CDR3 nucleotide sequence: TGTGCCAGCAGTGATTCACAGTCTAGCACAGATACGCAGTATTTT.

For the CDR3, the DNA is TGTGCCAGCAGCCCGGACAGGGTTTTGGGCTACACCTTC. Amino acid sequence: CASSPDRVLGYTF. J is TRBJ1-2 and V is TRBV28, with TRBD1 matching 8 bases. Germline CDR1 MDHEN, CDR2 SYDVKM. This CDR3 has 13 amino acids. V lost 6 bases to trimming and J lost 8 bases; unmatched junction nucleotides: 8.

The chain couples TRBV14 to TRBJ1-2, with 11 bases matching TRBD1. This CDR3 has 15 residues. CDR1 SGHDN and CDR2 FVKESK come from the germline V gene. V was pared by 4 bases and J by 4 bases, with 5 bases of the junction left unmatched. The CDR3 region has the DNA TGTGCCAGCAGCCGGACAGGGGGCAGTAGCTATGGCTACACCTTC. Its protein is CASSRTGGSSYGYTF.

CDR3 coding DNA: TGTGCCAGCAGCAAGGGGGCAGGAACTGAAGCTTTCTTT. It translates to CASSKGAGTEAFF. The genes are TRBV27 and TRBJ1-1; TRBD1 aligns across 7 bases. The CDR3 extends over 13 amino acids. Germline assignment: CDR1 MNHEY and CDR2 SMNVEV (reference sequence). J was trimmed by 5 bases and V by 6 bases; bases with no gene match: 6.

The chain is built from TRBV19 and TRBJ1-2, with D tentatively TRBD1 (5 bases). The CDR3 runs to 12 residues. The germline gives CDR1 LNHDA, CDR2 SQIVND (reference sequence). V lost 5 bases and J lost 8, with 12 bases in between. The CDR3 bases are TGTGCCAGTAGTGGGGGAGCAGACGGCTACACCTTC. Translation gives CASSGGADGYTF.

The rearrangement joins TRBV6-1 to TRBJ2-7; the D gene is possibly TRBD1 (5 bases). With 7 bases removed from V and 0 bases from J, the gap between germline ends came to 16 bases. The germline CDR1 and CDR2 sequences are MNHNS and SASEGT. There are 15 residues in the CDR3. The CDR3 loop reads CASTEGVPTSYEQYF. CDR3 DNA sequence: TGTGCCAGCACCGAAGGGGTACCTACCTCCTACGAGCAGTACTTC.